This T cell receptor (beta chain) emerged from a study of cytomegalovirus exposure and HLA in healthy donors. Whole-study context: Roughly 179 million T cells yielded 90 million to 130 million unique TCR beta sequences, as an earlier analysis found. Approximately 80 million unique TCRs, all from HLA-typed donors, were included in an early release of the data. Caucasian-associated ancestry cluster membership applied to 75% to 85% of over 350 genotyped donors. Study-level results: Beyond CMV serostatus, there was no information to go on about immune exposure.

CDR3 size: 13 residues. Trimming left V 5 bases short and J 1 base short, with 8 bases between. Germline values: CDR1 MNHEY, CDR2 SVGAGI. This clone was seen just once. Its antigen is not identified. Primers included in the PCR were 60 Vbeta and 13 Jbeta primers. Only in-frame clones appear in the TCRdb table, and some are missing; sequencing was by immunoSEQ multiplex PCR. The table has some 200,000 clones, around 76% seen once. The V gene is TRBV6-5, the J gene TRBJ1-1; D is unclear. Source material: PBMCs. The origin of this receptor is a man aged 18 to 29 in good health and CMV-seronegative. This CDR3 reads CASSESKNTEAFF. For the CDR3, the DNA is TGTGCCAGCAGTGAGTCGAAGAACACTGAAGCTTTCTTT.